This TCR beta chain was identified during a study of T cells in narcolepsy. Study-level background: Patients with NT1 or NT2 and healthy control donors were enrolled. General study results and limits: Autoreactive HCRT-specific and TRIB2-specific clonotypes were marked in same-patient CSF-versus-blood CD4+ comparisons. Reportedly, autoreactive clonotypes were serially detected in patients' blood but not controls'.

Sequencing used immunoSEQ multiplex PCR; TCRdb keeps in-frame clones, though not all of them. Of 3,000 to 4,000 clones listed, approximately 67% are singletons. In the case of this clone: Its specificity is not known. A read error may account for a junction end that differs from germline.

Germline-derived CDR1 and CDR2 are SGHVS and FQNEAQ. The length of the CDR3 is 15 residues. The TCR was taken from a human donor with narcolepsy. The chain recombines TRBV7-8 with TRBJ1-2; maybe TRBD1 (6 bases). The sample consisted of CD45RA- memory CD8+ T cells from PBMCs. As DNA, the CDR3 is TGTGCCAGCACCTTAACCCCATCGGGGGGCAGTGGCTACACCTTC. Translation: CASTLTPSGGSGYTF.